In this sample, the clone carrying this TCR beta chain turned up a few times. Its target is unknown. This CDR3 comprises 13 residues. Germline V gene sequence: CDR1 SNHLY, CDR2 FYNNEI. The V end was cut by 4 bases, the J end by 10 bases, with 11 bases between. The data derive from a study of metastatic and nonmetastatic thyroid tumors. Study-wide findings and caveats: Versus benign nodules, malignant thyroid tumors reportedly had significantly higher TCR beta diversity, in blood and tumor.

Patients had received no treatment of any kind before thyroid surgery. TCRdb re-analyzed the PCR reads through MiXCR. The sample carries 7,000 or so clones, approximately 25% recorded once. The TCR originated in a male donor with papillary thyroid cancer or a benign thyroid nodule (not recorded which). Some clones in this sample may be carry-over from other donors' samples. The chain employs TRBV2 and TRBJ1-6; D possibly corresponds to TRBD1 (6 bases). Sequenced input: adjacent normal tissue. This CDR3 reads CASSGPGESPLHF. CDR3 DNA: TGTGCCAGCAGTGGCCCAGGGGAATCACCCCTCCACTTT.